The next 6 T cell receptor beta chains were all read from a single sample in a study of a mutant IDH1 vaccine in newly diagnosed glioma. These receptors' targets are unknown. Data came from immunoSEQ multiplex PCR; TCRdb stores just in-frame clones and leaves some out. The sample includes around 60,000 clones, about four fifths of them seen just once. Noted time point: week 35, safety follow-up. Vaccination comprised doses that each held 300 ug of mutant IDH1 20-mer peptide, plus topical imiquimod. The material was PBMCs, obtained from a glioma patient whose treatment included an IDH1 peptide vaccine. The receptor source for this set is a man aged 35-49 years with glioma.

The rearrangement joins TRBV6-1 to TRBJ2-7; possible D gene TRBD1, 6 bases. Trimming left V 7 bases short and J 2 bases short, with 9 bases between. Germline values: CDR1 MNHNS, CDR2 SASEGT. The CDR3 has 12 amino acids. The CDR3 region is CASIDRTYEQYF. In nucleotides, the CDR3 is TGTGCCAGCATAGACAGGACCTACGAGCAGTACTTC.

The chain uses TRBV30 and TRBJ2-7; 7 nucleotides match TRBD1. The CDR3 consists of 14 residues. V trimming: 2 bases; J trimming: 2 bases; junction bases outside the gene matches: 6. The germline V gene has CDR1 GTSNPN and CDR2 SVGIG (reference sequence). The CDR3 loop is CAWSRDSRTYEQYF. CDR3 DNA: TGTGCCTGGAGTCGGGACAGCCGAACCTACGAGCAGTACTTC.

As DNA, the CDR3 is TGTGCCAGCACACCGAGTGTACTAGCGGGAGCCACAGATACGCAGTATTTT. This sequence encodes CASTPSVLAGATDTQYF. The rearrangement joins TRBV28 to TRBJ2-3; 11 bases are shared with TRBD2. Germline CDR1 reads MDHEN; CDR2 reads SYDVKM. The J segment lost 2 bases and the V segment lost 7 bases, leaving 11 bases of the junction unmatched. This CDR3 region has 17 residues.

This chain uses TRBV30 with TRBJ1-6; 9 nucleotides line up with TRBD1. CDR3 length: 14 residues. CDR1 is GTSNPN and CDR2 is SVGIG in the germline V gene (reference sequence). V lost 6 bases, J lost 10 bases, and 10 bases stayed unmatched. CDR3 coding DNA: TGTGCCTGCGGCTCGGGACAGGGACTCTCACCCCTCCACTTT. Translation: CACGSGQGLSPLHF.

This chain connects TRBV28 to TRBJ2-1, with D perhaps matching TRBD1 (6 bases). The V and J ends lost 2 bases and 8 bases respectively, with 7 bases between them. The germline CDR1 and CDR2 sequences are MDHEN and SYDVKM. This CDR3 has 12 amino acids. As DNA, the CDR3 is TGTGCCAGCAGTTTAACAGGGCATGAGCAGTTCTTC. This gives the protein CASSLTGHEQFF.

This rearrangement joins TRBV29-1 to TRBJ2-7, with TRBD1 matching 9 bases. This CDR3 comprises 11 residues. Trimming removed 7 bases from V and 6 bases from J; junction bases left unmatched: 4. Germline values: CDR1 SQVTM, CDR2 ANQGSEA. The CDR3 nucleotides read TGCAGCGGAGGGACAGGGAGCGAGCAGTACTTC. It specifies CSGGTGSEQYF.